This TCR beta chain was recorded in a study of CD8+ T cells in alopecia areata. Whole-study context: Twice a day, 5 to 10 mg of oral tofacitinib was administered to treated patients. Whole-study findings and limits: Clonality exceeded that of normal scalp in lesional scalp, most notably in alopecia totalis/universalis. Scalp clonality and expanded CD8+ clones among the top 100 fell significantly with tofacitinib.

Note on this clone: The target antigen is unknown.

Following extraction, RNA underwent reverse transcription to cDNA, which served as the sequencing template. Method: immunoSEQ multiplex PCR; TCRdb's copy keeps in-frame clones and lacks some. Of under 250,000 clones listed, approximately 57% are singletons. Treatment specified: oral pan-JAK inhibitor, 5-10 mg twice daily. T lymphocytes (CD4+ and CD8+) were sorted from PBMCs. Sequenced material: CD4+ T cells sorted from blood, taken at week 4, from a patient treated with tofacitinib. This receptor was identified in a human donor with alopecia areata.

The CDR3 DNA sequence: TGTGCCTGGAGATTACAGGCGACTAATTCACCCCTCCACTTT. It translates to CAWRLQATNSPLHF. This chain connects TRBV30 to TRBJ1-6, with D perhaps TRBD1 (5 bases). Germline V CDR1 and CDR2: GTSNPN, SVGIG (reference sequence). The CDR3 contains 14 residues. V gave up 3 bases and J gave up 6 bases, with 12 bases separating them.